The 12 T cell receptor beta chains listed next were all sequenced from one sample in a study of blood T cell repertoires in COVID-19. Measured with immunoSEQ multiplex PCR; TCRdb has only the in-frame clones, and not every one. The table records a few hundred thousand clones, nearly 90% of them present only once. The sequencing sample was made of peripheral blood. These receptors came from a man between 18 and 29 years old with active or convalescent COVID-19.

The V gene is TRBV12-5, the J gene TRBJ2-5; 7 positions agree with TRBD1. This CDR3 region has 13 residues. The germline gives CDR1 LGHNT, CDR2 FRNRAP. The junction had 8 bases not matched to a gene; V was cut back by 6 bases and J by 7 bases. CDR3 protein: CASGRQGSRTQYF. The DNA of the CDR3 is TGTGCTAGTGGCCGACAGGGTTCCCGGACCCAGTACTTC.

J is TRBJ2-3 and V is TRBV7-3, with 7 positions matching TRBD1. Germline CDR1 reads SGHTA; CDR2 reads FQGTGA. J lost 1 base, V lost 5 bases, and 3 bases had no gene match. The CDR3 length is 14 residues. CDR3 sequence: CASSNQGGTDTQYF. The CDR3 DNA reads TGTGCCAGCAGCAATCAGGGGGGCACAGATACGCAGTATTTT.

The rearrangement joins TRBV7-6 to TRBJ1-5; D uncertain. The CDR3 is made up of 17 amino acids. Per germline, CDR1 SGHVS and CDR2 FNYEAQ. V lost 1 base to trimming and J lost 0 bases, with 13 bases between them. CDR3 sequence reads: CASSLGNRPDSNQPQHF. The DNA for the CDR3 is TGTGCCAGCAGCTTAGGTAACAGACCAGATAGCAATCAGCCCCAGCATTTT.

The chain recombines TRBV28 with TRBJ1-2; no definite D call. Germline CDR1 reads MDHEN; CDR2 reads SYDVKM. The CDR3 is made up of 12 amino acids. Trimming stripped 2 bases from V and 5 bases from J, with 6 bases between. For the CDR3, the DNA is TGTGCCAGCAGTTTAGAAGAGTATGGCTACACCTTC. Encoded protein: CASSLEEYGYTF.

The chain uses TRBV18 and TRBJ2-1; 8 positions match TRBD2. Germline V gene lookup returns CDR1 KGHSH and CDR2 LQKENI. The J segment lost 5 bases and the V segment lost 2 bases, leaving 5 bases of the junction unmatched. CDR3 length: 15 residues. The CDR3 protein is CASSPTSGANNEQFF. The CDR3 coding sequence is TGTGCCAGCTCACCAACTAGCGGAGCTAACAATGAGCAGTTCTTC.

The CDR3 region has the DNA TGTGCCAGCAGTCTGGGGCTGAACACTGAAGCTTTCTTT. It specifies CASSLGLNTEAFF. The chain joins TRBV6-5 to TRBJ1-1; the D gene is possibly TRBD1 (5 bases). This CDR3 has 13 residues. Germline CDR1 and CDR2: MNHEY and SVGAGI. V gave up 5 bases and J gave up 0 bases, with 7 bases separating them.

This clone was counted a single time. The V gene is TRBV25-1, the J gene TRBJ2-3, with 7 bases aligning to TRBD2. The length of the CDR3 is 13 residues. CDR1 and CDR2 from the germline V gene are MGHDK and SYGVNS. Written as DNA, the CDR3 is TGTGCTGCAACGAGGGGAGGGAGAGATACGCAGTATTTT. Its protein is CAATRGGRDTQYF. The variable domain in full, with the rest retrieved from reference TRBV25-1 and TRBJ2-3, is EADIYQTPRYLVIGTGKKITLECSQTMGHDKMYWYQQDPGMELHLIHYSYGVNSTEKGDLSSESTVSRIRTEHFPLTLESARPSHTSQYLCAATRGGRDTQYFGPGTRLTVL.

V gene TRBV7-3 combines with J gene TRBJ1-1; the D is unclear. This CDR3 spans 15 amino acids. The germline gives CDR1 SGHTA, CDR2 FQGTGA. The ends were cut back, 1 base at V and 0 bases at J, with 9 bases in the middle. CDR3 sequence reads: CASSLRTGMNTEAFF. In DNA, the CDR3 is TGTGCCAGCAGCTTAAGAACGGGGATGAACACTGAAGCTTTCTTT.

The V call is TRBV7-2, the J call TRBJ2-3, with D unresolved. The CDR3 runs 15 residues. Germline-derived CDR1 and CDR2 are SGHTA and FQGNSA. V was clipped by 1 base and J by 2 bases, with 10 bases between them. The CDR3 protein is CASSLGGQFTDTQYF. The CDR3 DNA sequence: TGTGCCAGCAGCTTAGGTGGCCAGTTCACAGATACGCAGTATTTT.

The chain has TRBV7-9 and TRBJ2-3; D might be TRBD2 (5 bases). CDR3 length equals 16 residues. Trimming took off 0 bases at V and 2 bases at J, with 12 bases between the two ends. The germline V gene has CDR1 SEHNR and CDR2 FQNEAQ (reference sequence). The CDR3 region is CASSLAVRVVTDTQYF. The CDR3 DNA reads TGTGCCAGCAGCTTAGCGGTGCGGGTCGTCACAGATACGCAGTATTTT.

CDR3 residues: CASRREVGTEAFF. CDR3 DNA sequence: TGCGCCAGCAGGCGGGAGGTTGGGACTGAAGCTTTCTTT. The chain links TRBV5-1 to TRBJ1-1; D gene ambiguous. From germline, CDR1 is SGHRS and CDR2 YFSETQ. The CDR3 has 13 amino acids. V was clipped by 5 bases and J by 5 bases, with 13 bases between them.

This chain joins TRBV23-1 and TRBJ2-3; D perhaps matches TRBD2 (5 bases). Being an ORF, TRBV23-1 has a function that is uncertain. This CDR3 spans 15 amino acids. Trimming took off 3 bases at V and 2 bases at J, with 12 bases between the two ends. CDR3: CASSHSGISTDTQYF. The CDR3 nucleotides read TGCGCCAGCAGTCATTCGGGGATCTCCACAGATACGCAGTATTTT.